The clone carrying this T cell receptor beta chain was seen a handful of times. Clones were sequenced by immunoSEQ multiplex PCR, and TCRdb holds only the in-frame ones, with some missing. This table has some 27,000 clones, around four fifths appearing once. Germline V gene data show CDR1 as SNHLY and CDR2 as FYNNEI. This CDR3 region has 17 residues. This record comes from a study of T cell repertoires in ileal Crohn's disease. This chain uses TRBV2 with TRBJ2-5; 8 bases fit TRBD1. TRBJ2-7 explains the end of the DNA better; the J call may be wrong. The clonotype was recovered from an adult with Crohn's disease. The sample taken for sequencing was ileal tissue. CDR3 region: CASSVPTGATISYEQYF. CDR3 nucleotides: TGTGCCAGCAGTGTCCCGACAGGGGCAACTATCTCCTACGAGCAGTACTTC.